This T cell receptor (beta chain) was captured by sequencing in a study of neurological immune-mediated disorders. The CDR3 has 11 residues. Germline values: CDR1 SQVTM, CDR2 ANQGSEA. Trimming left V 7 bases short and J 10 bases short, with 16 bases between. TCRdb re-derived calls from the 5' RACE reads in MiXCR, one entry per CDR3 protein. The repertoire consists of some 41,000 distinct CDR3 sequences, with roughly 2.5% occurring once and the leading ten covering around 10%. This clonotype was recorded at least ten times. This sequence was found in a man aged 25 to 40 with multiple sclerosis. The chain has TRBV29-1 and TRBJ1-1; no firm D call. The source material was PBMCs. The CDR3 coding sequence is TGCAGCGCGGAGGAACCCGGAGGAGCTTTCTTT. This translates into CSAEEPGGAFF. Together with reference TRBV29-1 and TRBJ1-1, the CDR3 gives the full variable domain: SAVISQKPSRDICQRGTSLTIQCQVDSQVTMMFWYRQQPGQSLTLIATANQGSEATYESGFVIDKFPISRPNLTFSTLTVSNMSPEDSSIYLCSAEEPGGAFFGQGTRLTVV.